This T cell receptor (beta chain) was captured by sequencing in a study of shared clonotypes between healthy human individuals. Findings of the study overall: Apart from blood, nothing was sampled; tissue repertoires likely differ.

The sequenced material, unsorted PBMC DNA, was run on ten immunoSEQ deep assay plates. Sequenced by immunoSEQ multiplex PCR; TCRdb stores in-frame clones only, minus some. Of about 560,000 clones in the sample, around 78% are singletons; the top ten hold 9.5% to 15%. For unsorted samples, genomic DNA was extracted from tens of millions of PBMCs. The CDR3 totals 13 residues. V was shortened by 8 bases and J by 1 base, with 8 bases between the two germline ends. In germline, CDR1 is MNHEY, CDR2 SVGAGI. A word on this clone: Its antigen is unknown.

The V call is TRBV6-5, the J call TRBJ2-2; unclear D gene. The clonotype was recovered from a woman aged 40 to 50 in good health. Some clones in this sample may be carry-over from other donors' samples. Sequencing used PBMCs. CDR3 sequence (DNA): TGTGCCAGCGGTACTTTGAACACCGGGGAGCTGTTTTTT. It encodes CASGTLNTGELFF.